A selection of T cell receptor beta chains follows, all from one sample in a study of blood T cell repertoires in COVID-19. Sequencing used immunoSEQ multiplex PCR; TCRdb keeps in-frame clones, though not all of them. The sample gives around 200,000 clones, roughly 80% of which show up once; approximately 15% is in the top ten. Material for sequencing was peripheral blood. The receptor source for this set is a man aged 50-59 years who had recovered from COVID-19. The CDR3 runs from the conserved cysteine through the conserved F or W. D genes are given only for firm matches. Some rows have no size entry. The others give once, few or many, or a class for an expanded clone.

D: -; J: TRBJ2-7; V: TRBV19; size: -; CDR3: CASKGGPYEQYF; DNA: TGTGCCAGTAAGGGCGGGCCCTACGAGCAGTACTTC
D: -; J: TRBJ1-4; V: TRBV29-1; size: once; CDR3: CSVEMAQEINEKLFF; DNA: TGCAGCGTTGAAATGGCACAGGAAATTAATGAAAAACTGTTTTTT
D: -; J: TRBJ2-5; V: TRBV11-3; size: -; CDR3: CASSRQVQETQYF; DNA: TGTGCCAGCAGCCGACAGGTGCAAGAGACCCAGTACTTC
D: TRBD2; J: TRBJ2-2; V: TRBV5-1; size: -; CDR3: CASISGRTNTGELFF; DNA: TGCGCCAGCATCAGCGGGAGGACGAACACCGGGGAGCTGTTTTTT
D: TRBD2; J: TRBJ2-1; V: TRBV7-2; size: -; CDR3: CASSLSASGSYEQFF; DNA: TGTGCCAGCAGCTTATCGGCTAGCGGGAGCTATGAGCAGTTCTTC
D: -; J: TRBJ2-2; V: TRBV5-1; size: few; CDR3: CASSLPNTGELFF; DNA: TGCGCCAGCAGCTTGCCTAACACCGGGGAGCTGTTTTTT
D: -; J: TRBJ2-6; V: TRBV10-3; size: -; CDR3: CAIRERVLDLSGANVLTF; DNA: TGTGCCATCAGGGAGCGGGTCCTTGATCTGTCTGGGGCCAACGTCCTGACTTTC
D: -; J: TRBJ2-5; V: TRBV6-6; size: -; CDR3: CASTKAALGTQYF; DNA: TGTGCCAGCACCAAGGCGGCGCTTGGGACCCAGTACTTC
D: -; J: TRBJ1-4; V: TRBV9; size: -; CDR3: CASSGPGTRGEKLFF; DNA: TGTGCCAGCAGCGGTCCTGGCACACGAGGGGAAAAACTGTTTTTT
D: -; J: TRBJ1-2; V: TRBV5-5; size: -; CDR3: CASSLDRQGIVGYTF; DNA: TGTGCCAGCAGCTTGGATCGGCAGGGGATAGTTGGCTACACCTTC
D: -; J: TRBJ2-2; V: TRBV4-3; size: -; CDR3: CASSQPLTGELFF; DNA: TGCGCCAGCAGCCAACCCCTCACCGGGGAGCTGTTTTTT